Listed below are T cell receptor beta chains from one sample, sequenced in a study of response to subunit inactivated influenza vaccine. TCRdb re-analysed the RT-PCR reads in MiXCR, keeping a single row per CDR3 protein. Here the sample spans 500,000 to 700,000 distinct CDR3 sequences, less than 25% being singletons. The data also belong to a second study, concerning T cells expressing NK-cell markers.

Material: CD4+ T cells sorted from PBMCs, obtained 11 to 12 days after vaccination. These receptors were collected from a middle-aged man who received an inactivated influenza vaccine. Each CDR3 is given with its conserved first and last residue. A D gene is named only where the DNA matches it firmly.

V: TRBV5-1
D: TRBD2
J: TRBJ2-5
CDR3: CASSGIGTSGTQYF

V: TRBV12-3/TRBV12-4
D: TRBD1
J: TRBJ1-2
CDR3: CASSPGTGDYGYTF

V: TRBV20-1
D: NA
J: TRBJ2-7
CDR3: CSASKGSYEQYF

V: TRBV5-5
D: NA
J: TRBJ1-1
CDR3: CASSRWGGQLNTEAFF

V: TRBV12-3/TRBV12-4
D: TRBD1
J: TRBJ2-5
CDR3: CASSGQGQETQYF

V: TRBV6-2/TRBV6-3
D: NA
J: TRBJ1-2
CDR3: CASSVRTRSRGYTF

V: TRBV11-3
D: NA
J: TRBJ2-7
CDR3: CASSLEGGSYYEQYF

V: TRBV15
D: NA
J: TRBJ2-5
CDR3: CATSRRQGRETQYF

V: TRBV7-8
D: NA
J: TRBJ2-3
CDR3: CASSLRRLQRVGSDTQYF

V: TRBV12-5
D: TRBD2
J: TRBJ2-1
CDR3: CASVFASGTYNEQFF

V: TRBV10-3
D: TRBD1
J: TRBJ1-1
CDR3: CAMRGQGGRETEAFF

V: TRBV5-1
D: TRBD2
J: TRBJ2-7
CDR3: CASTVAGGTYEQYF

V: TRBV6-6
D: NA
J: TRBJ2-7
CDR3: CASSWTGPGEQYF

V: TRBV7-2
D: NA
J: TRBJ1-1
CDR3: CASSLVPGWTEAFF

V: TRBV27
D: TRBD2
J: TRBJ2-1
CDR3: CASSSYSGRDNEQFF

V: TRBV5-1
D: NA
J: TRBJ2-5
CDR3: CASSLSQVRETQYF

V: TRBV7-3
D: NA
J: TRBJ2-3
CDR3: CASSLIPAPGPTTDTQYF

V: TRBV7-9
D: NA
J: TRBJ2-7
CDR3: CASSPAGGSFDEQYF

V: TRBV10-3
D: NA
J: TRBJ2-3
CDR3: CATAPSSDTQYF

V: TRBV6-1
D: NA
J: TRBJ2-3
CDR3: CASSGGHTIATDTQYF

V: TRBV20-1
D: TRBD2
J: TRBJ2-1
CDR3: CSARVAWEAGGMRPNF

V: TRBV5-1
D: NA
J: TRBJ1-1
CDR3: CASSLATGTPGTEAFF

V: TRBV5-1
D: TRBD1
J: TRBJ2-2
CDR3: CASSLDRAANTGELFF

V: TRBV7-2
D: NA
J: TRBJ2-3
CDR3: CASSLQASTDTQYF

V: TRBV3-1
D: NA
J: TRBJ1-1
CDR3: CASSHGGSTEAFF

V: TRBV5-1
D: NA
J: TRBJ1-4
CDR3: CATRVAGGNEKLFF

V: TRBV6-5
D: NA
J: TRBJ2-1
CDR3: CASSYSYGNNEQFF

V: TRBV7-9
D: TRBD1
J: TRBJ1-2
CDR3: CASSSGSRDRNGYTF